This passage covers 9 T cell receptor beta chains from one sample sequenced in a study of blood T cells in healthy people across ages. Primers used in a second PCR of about 6 to 12 cycles were a sample-barcoded 5' primer and a J-beta primer mix. Each CDR3 protein is one row after TCRdb ran MiXCR on the 5' RACE reads. The profile shows approximately 800,000 distinct CDR3 sequences, roughly 24% of them singletons. This sample also appeared in a second study, on T cells of mothers and their children.

Input material: blood. The source of these receptors is a boy aged 5 to 17 in good health.

The DNA of the CDR3 is TGTGCCAGCAGCCAGTTACCCAGCTTAAATGAAAAACTGTTTTTT. Amino acid sequence: CASSQLPSLNEKLFF. J is TRBJ1-4 and V is TRBV7-9; D gene ambiguous. CDR1 is SEHNR, CDR2 FQNEAQ, per germline (reference sequence). Trimming removed 5 bases from V and 5 bases from J, with 15 bases in between. CDR3 size: 15 residues.

V usage is TRBV19 and J usage is TRBJ2-5; a weak D match, TRBD2 (5 bases). The DNA end favors TRBJ2-7, so the J call may be wrong. The germline V gene has CDR1 LNHDA and CDR2 SQIVND (reference sequence). The CDR3 is 15 residues long. This CDR3 reads CASSVGPGGWYEQYF. The CDR3 coding sequence is TGTGCCAGTAGTGTCGGACCAGGAGGTTGGTACGAGCAGTACTTC.

This clonotype appeared a few times. The V call is TRBV7-8, the J call TRBJ1-2, with 7 positions matching TRBD1. Germline loops: CDR1 SGHVS, CDR2 FQNEAQ. J was trimmed by 8 bases and V by 0 bases; bases with no gene match: 6. This CDR3 region has 14 residues. CDR3 in DNA: TGTGCCAGCAGCTTAGCCGGACAGGAGAAAGGCTACACCTTC. This sequence encodes CASSLAGQEKGYTF.

This clonotype was observed a handful of times. The rearrangement uses TRBV7-2 and TRBJ2-7, with D unclear. From germline, CDR1 is SGHTA and CDR2 FQGNSA. The CDR3 runs 16 residues. Trimming shortened V by 2 bases and J by 3 bases, and 17 bases separated the two germline ends. The CDR3 loop reads CASSLSSFMGFYEQYF. The CDR3, as DNA: TGTGCCAGCAGCTTATCGTCTTTCATGGGATTCTACGAGCAGTACTTC.

Concerning this clonotype itself: One end of the junction varies from germline; a read error may be responsible. The J gene is TRBJ1-1, the V gene TRBV6-6, with D maybe TRBD1 (5 bases). CDR1 and CDR2 from the germline V gene are MNHNY and SVGAGI (reference sequence). The CDR3 spans 12 residues. The CDR3 DNA follows: TGTGCCAGCAGCCCGGGACGGTATGAAGCTCTCTTT. Its protein is CASSPGRYEALF.

Only a few counts were recorded for this clonotype. The chain recombines TRBV5-1 with TRBJ1-2, with 9 bases matching TRBD1. This CDR3 spans 14 amino acids. The germline V gene has CDR1 SGHRS and CDR2 YFSETQ. V shed 4 bases, J shed 4 bases, and the junction held 5 bases outside the gene matches. The CDR3 DNA reads TGCGCCAGCAGCAGGGACAGGGAGGTCTATGGCTACACCTTC. Protein product: CASSRDREVYGYTF.

This chain links TRBV12-3 or TRBV12-4 with TRBJ2-1; D call uncertain. The last part of the DNA fits TRBJ2-7 better; the J call may be wrong. This CDR3 region has 13 residues. This CDR3 reads CASSLDTGYEQYF. In DNA form, the CDR3 reads TGTGCCAGCAGTTTAGACACCGGCTACGAGCAGTACTTC.

This sequence joins TRBV12-3 or TRBV12-4 and TRBJ2-1; 9 bases are shared with TRBD2. The V and J ends lost 7 bases and 2 bases, in that order; junction bases with no gene match: 6. This CDR3 spans 15 amino acids. This CDR3 is CASTVAGGTYNEQFF. The CDR3 DNA reads TGTGCCAGCACCGTCGCGGGGGGGACCTACAATGAGCAGTTCTTC.

The chain carries TRBV2 and TRBJ1-5, with TRBD1 identical over 9 bases. V lost 6 bases, J lost 4 bases, and 7 bases stayed unmatched. The CDR3 runs to 15 residues. Germline loops: CDR1 SNHLY, CDR2 FYNNEI. CDR3 protein: CASRGDRVGNQPQHF. The DNA of the CDR3 is TGTGCCAGCAGGGGGGACAGGGTCGGAAATCAGCCCCAGCATTTT.